This TCR beta chain derives from a study of long-term antiretroviral therapy in people with HIV. In its sample, this clone was seen a few times. This CDR3 has 15 residues. Germline CDR1 is SGHRS and CDR2 is YFSETQ. V trimming: 3 bases; J trimming: 6 bases; junction bases outside the gene matches: 4. At the survey level, the v3.0 immunoSEQ assay was run. Data came from immunoSEQ multiplex PCR; TCRdb stores just in-frame clones and leaves some out. Among some 22,000 clones listed, around 80% were seen once. The sequence was obtained from a woman in her 40s with HIV. The material sequenced was unsorted PBMCs, taken 4.1 years after starting antiretroviral therapy. This chain joins TRBV5-1 and TRBJ2-2, with 11 bases fitting TRBD1. In DNA, the CDR3 is TGCGCCAGCAGCTGGACAGGGGGCGAGGCCGGGGAGCTGTTTTTT. Its translation: CASSWTGGEAGELFF.